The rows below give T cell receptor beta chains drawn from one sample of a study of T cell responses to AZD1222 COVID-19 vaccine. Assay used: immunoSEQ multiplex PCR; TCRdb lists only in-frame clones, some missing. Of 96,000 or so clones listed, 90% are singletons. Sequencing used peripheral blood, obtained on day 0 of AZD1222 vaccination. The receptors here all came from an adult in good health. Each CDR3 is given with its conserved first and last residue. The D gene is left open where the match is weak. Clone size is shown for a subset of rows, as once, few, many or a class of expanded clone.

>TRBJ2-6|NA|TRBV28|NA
TGTGCCAGCAGTTTTGGCCAGGGAAGGATCGGGGCCAACGTCCTGACTTTC
CASSFGQGRIGANVLTF
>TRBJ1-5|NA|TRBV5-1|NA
TGCGCCAGCAGCTCTACGGCACTTGGAGGCAATCAGCCCCAGCATTTT
CASSSTALGGNQPQHF
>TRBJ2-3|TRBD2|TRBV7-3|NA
TGTGCCAGCAGCTTAGGACTAGCGGGAGGGGATACGCAGTATTTT
CASSLGLAGGDTQYF
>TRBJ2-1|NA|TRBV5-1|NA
TGCGCCAGTAGCAAGGAGGGCTCCTACAATGAGCAGTTCTTC
CASSKEGSYNEQFF
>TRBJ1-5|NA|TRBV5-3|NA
TGTGCCAGAAGCGACGGGACGGCTCGCCAGCCCCAGCATTTT
CARSDGTARQPQHF
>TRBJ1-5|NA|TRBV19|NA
TGTGCCAGTAGTATGGGTTGGCAGCCCCAGCATTTT
CASSMGWQPQHF
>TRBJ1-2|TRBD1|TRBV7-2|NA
TGTGCCAGCAGCTTGGACAGGGCGAACTATGGCTACACCTTC
CASSLDRANYGYTF
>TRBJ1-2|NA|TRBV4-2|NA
TGTGCCAGCAGCCAAGATTCCGGGGACTATGGCTACACCTTC
CASSQDSGDYGYTF
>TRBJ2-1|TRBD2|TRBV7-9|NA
TGTGCCAGCAGCTTAGCGCCGGCTAGCGGTTCCGATGAGCAGTTCTTC
CASSLAPASGSDEQFF
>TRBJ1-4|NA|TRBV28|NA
TGTGCCAGCAGTTTGCCAGGGATGTTAGATGCAACTAATGAAAAACTGTTTTTT
CASSLPGMLDATNEKLFF
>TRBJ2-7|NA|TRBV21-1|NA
TGTGCCAGCAGCAAAGCAGCGCTAGCCCACGAGCAGTACTTC
CASSKAALAHEQYF
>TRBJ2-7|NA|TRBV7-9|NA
TGTGCCAGCAGCCCGCACGGGCCCCCCACCGAGCAGTACTTC
CASSPHGPPTEQYF
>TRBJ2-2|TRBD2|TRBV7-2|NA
TGTGCCAGCAGCCGGGTAGCGGGTAACACCGGGGAGCTGTTTTTT
CASSRVAGNTGELFF
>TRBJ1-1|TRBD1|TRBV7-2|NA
TGTGCCAGCAGAATGCCAGGGGGGACTGAAGCTTTCTTT
CASRMPGGTEAFF
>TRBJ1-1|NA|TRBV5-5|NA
TGTGCCAGCAGCCCGATTGTCCGAGGCGCTGAAGCTTTCTTT
CASSPIVRGAEAFF
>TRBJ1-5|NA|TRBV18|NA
TGTGCCAGCTCTAACAGGGATAGCAGTCAGCCCCAGCATTTT
CASSNRDSSQPQHF
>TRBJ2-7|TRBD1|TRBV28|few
TGTGCCAGCAGGCCTCAGGGGGCCGGTTACGAGCAGTACTTC
CASRPQGAGYEQYF
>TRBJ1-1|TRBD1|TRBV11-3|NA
TGTGCCAGCAGCTTAGGGAGGACAGGGGGCTTGAACGCTGAAGCTTTCTTT
CASSLGRTGGLNAEAFF
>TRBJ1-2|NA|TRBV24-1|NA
TGTGCCACCAGTGGCGGGACGGATAGTTTCTATGGCTACACCTTC
CATSGGTDSFYGYTF
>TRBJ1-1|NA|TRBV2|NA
TGTGCCAGCACCTGGAGGGGTGAAGCTTTCTTT
CASTWRGEAFF
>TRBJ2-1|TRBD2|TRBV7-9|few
TGTGCCAGCAGCCCGAAACCGATGACTAGCGGACACTACAATGAGCAGTTCTTC
CASSPKPMTSGHYNEQFF
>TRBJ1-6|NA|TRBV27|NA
TGTGCCAGCAGTAGGAGCTATAATTCACCCCTCCACTTT
CASSRSYNSPLHF
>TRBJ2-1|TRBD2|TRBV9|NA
TGTGCCAGCAGCGTTTCCGTAGCGGGAGCCCACAATGAGCAGTTCTTC
CASSVSVAGAHNEQFF
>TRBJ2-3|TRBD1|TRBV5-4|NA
TGTGCCAGCAGCCCGGACAGGGGCGCAGATACGCAGTATTTT
CASSPDRGADTQYF
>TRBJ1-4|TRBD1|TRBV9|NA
TGTGCCAGCAGCGTGAGGGGACAGGGTTACGAAAAACTGTTTTTT
CASSVRGQGYEKLFF
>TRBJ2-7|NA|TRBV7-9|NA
TGTGCCAGCAGCGCCCTTTGGGTAGCCTACGAGCAGTACTTC
CASSALWVAYEQYF
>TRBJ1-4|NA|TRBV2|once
TGTGCCAGCAGTGAATCCGCACAGGGACCAAATGAAAAACTGTTTTTT
CASSESAQGPNEKLFF
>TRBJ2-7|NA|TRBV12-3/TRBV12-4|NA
TGTGCCAGCAGCCGAGGCGGGGAGCAGTACTTC
CASSRGGEQYF
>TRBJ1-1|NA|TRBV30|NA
TGTGCCTCCGGGGAGAACACTGAAGCTTTCTTT
CASGENTEAFF